A single sample is the source of the 15 T cell receptor beta chains below, sequenced in a study of cytomegalovirus exposure and HLA in healthy donors. The PCR was carried out with 60 Vbeta primers and 13 Jbeta primers. The assay was immunoSEQ multiplex PCR, and TCRdb's table has in-frame clones only and misses some. The sample comprises under 200,000 clones, more than 75% of which are singletons, and around 0.97% rests with the top ten. Sequenced: PBMCs. The origin of the receptors is a girl aged 2 to 9 in good health and CMV-seropositive.

The V and J genes are TRBV7-6 and TRBJ2-3; D unclear. Trimming stripped 5 bases from V and 2 bases from J, with 14 bases between. This CDR3 region has 15 residues. CDR1 is SGHVS and CDR2 is FNYEAQ in the germline V gene. CDR3 coding DNA: TGTGCCAGCAGCCCTCTAGGCCCCCCCACAGATACGCAGTATTTT. This codes for CASSPLGPPTDTQYF.

The V call is TRBV11-2, the J call TRBJ2-2; D is unclear. CDR3 length equals 14 residues. Germline assignment: CDR1 SGHAT and CDR2 FQNNGV. V was cut by 2 bases and J by 6 bases, with 10 bases left in between. The CDR3: CASSLIVAAGELFF. DNA of the CDR3: TGTGCCAGCAGCTTAATAGTAGCTGCCGGGGAGCTGTTTTTT.

The chain recombines TRBV2 with TRBJ1-5, with TRBD1 as a possible D gene (5 bases). Germline V gene lookup returns CDR1 SNHLY and CDR2 FYNNEI. This CDR3 comprises 15 residues. The V gene lost 4 bases and the J gene lost 0 bases, with 10 bases spanning the gap. The CDR3 spells CASSAAGLSNQPQHF. The CDR3, as DNA: TGTGCCAGCAGTGCGGCAGGGCTTAGCAATCAGCCCCAGCATTTT.

CDR3 residues: CASSLGFTSEYYEQYF. The CDR3 DNA reads TGCGCCAGCAGCCTAGGATTCACTAGCGAATATTACGAGCAGTACTTC. The J gene is TRBJ2-7, the V gene TRBV5-1, with TRBD2 matching over 7 bases. V trimming: 4 bases; J trimming: 4 bases; junction bases outside the gene matches: 14. The V gene's germline CDR1 is SGHRS and CDR2 YFSETQ. The CDR3 sequence is 16 residues long.

The CDR3 DNA sequence: TGTGCCAGCAGTGACCCCAGGAGGCGGGAGGCACTACAAGAGACCCAGTACTTC. This codes for CASSDPRRREALQETQYF. The chain links TRBV6-1 to TRBJ2-5; 8 nucleotides match TRBD2. The J segment lost 2 bases and the V segment lost 3 bases, leaving 14 bases of the junction unmatched. This CDR3 contains 18 residues. Per germline, CDR1 MNHNS and CDR2 SASEGT.

Here the CDR3 DNA reads TGTGCCAGCAGTACGGGACTCGTGGTGGGAGAGCAGTACTTC. Residues: CASSTGLVVGEQYF. The J gene is TRBJ2-7, the V gene TRBV5-4, with D perhaps TRBD2 (6 bases). The V gene lost 5 bases and the J gene lost 7 bases, with 19 bases spanning the gap. This CDR3 is 14 amino acids long. Per germline, CDR1 SGHNT and CDR2 YYREEE (reference sequence).

This clone has only a few counts. The chain uses TRBV6-1 and TRBJ1-3; no firm D call. Trimming shortened V by 11 bases and J by 0 bases, and 14 bases separated the two germline ends. The germline CDR1 and CDR2 sequences are MNHNS and SASEGT. The CDR3 length is 14 residues. The CDR3: CAGSRRGSGNTIYF. The CDR3, as DNA: TGTGCCGGTTCAAGACGGGGCTCTGGAAACACCATATATTTT.

The chain carries TRBV5-5 and TRBJ2-5; a weak D match, TRBD2 (5 bases). Trimming took 3 bases from V and 5 from J, leaving 14 bases between them. Per the germline V gene, CDR1 is SGHKS and CDR2 is YYEKEE (reference sequence). The CDR3 totals 14 residues. CDR3 sequence reads: CASSSGAVGETQYF. In DNA form, the CDR3 reads TGTGCCAGCAGCTCCGGAGCGGTGGGGGAGACCCAGTACTTC.

The rearrangement links TRBV27 to TRBJ1-5; D remains ambiguous. The CDR3 runs 15 residues. V was cut by 3 bases and J by 1 base, with 10 bases left in between. Germline V gene sequence: CDR1 MNHEY, CDR2 SMNVEV (reference sequence). CDR3 in DNA: TGTGCCAGCAGTTTTCTGAGTAGCAGCAATCAGCCCCAGCATTTT. It translates to CASSFLSSSNQPQHF.

This rearrangement joins TRBV12-5 to TRBJ2-1, with D tentatively TRBD2 (6 bases). Trimming shortened V by 5 bases and J by 1 base, and 15 bases separated the two germline ends. The CDR3 runs to 16 residues. CDR1 is LGHNT and CDR2 is FRNRAP in the germline V gene. For the CDR3, the DNA is TGTGCTAGTGGTGGGGACTTTTCTAGGTCCTACAATGAGCAGTTCTTC. It specifies CASGGDFSRSYNEQFF.

The genes are TRBV7-6 and TRBJ2-1; 14 bases align to TRBD2. V was clipped by 5 bases and J by 2 bases; unmatched bases: 8. CDR3 length: 18 amino acids. Germline V lookup: CDR1 SGHVS, CDR2 FNYEAQ. CDR3 region: CASSPGLAGGVAYNEQFF. The CDR3 DNA is TGTGCCAGCAGCCCAGGACTAGCGGGAGGTGTCGCCTACAATGAGCAGTTCTTC.

V and J are TRBV30 and TRBJ2-5, with D possibly being TRBD2 (6 bases). The germline V and J ends were trimmed by 2 bases and 2 bases, with 24 bases remaining between them. Per germline, CDR1 GTSNPN and CDR2 SVGIG (reference sequence). The CDR3 is made up of 18 amino acids. This chain's CDR3 is CAWSPPIPSSGGQETQYF. The CDR3 DNA reads as TGTGCCTGGAGTCCCCCAATCCCCTCCTCCGGAGGGCAAGAGACCCAGTACTTC.

This clone appeared a single time. This sequence joins TRBV30 and TRBJ1-1; D gene uncertain. From germline, CDR1 is GTSNPN and CDR2 SVGIG (reference sequence). Trimming removed 2 bases from V and 0 bases from J, with 13 bases in between. This CDR3 has 15 residues. The CDR3 here is CAWSYGGLLNTEAFF. For the CDR3, the DNA is TGTGCCTGGAGTTATGGTGGGCTGCTGAACACTGAAGCTTTCTTT.

The V gene is TRBV27, the J gene TRBJ1-1; the match to TRBD1 covers 10 bases. Germline V gene sequence: CDR1 MNHEY, CDR2 SMNVEV (reference sequence). The CDR3 is made up of 16 amino acids. V lost 5 bases to trimming and J lost 7 bases; unmatched junction nucleotides: 13. The CDR3 DNA reads TGTGCCAGCAGTCAAACTGCGGACAGGGGGAGAGGTGAAGCTTTCTTT. This gives the protein CASSQTADRGRGEAFF.

The rearrangement uses TRBV15 and TRBJ1-2; D gene unclear. Trimming left V 0 bases short and J 4 bases short, with 3 bases between. The germline gives CDR1 LNHNV, CDR2 YYDKDF (reference sequence). The CDR3 spans 12 residues. CDR3 protein: CATSRDSYGYTF. As DNA, the CDR3 is TGTGCCACCAGCAGAGACAGCTATGGCTACACCTTC.